This TCR beta chain emerged from a study of T cells in tuberculosis. Overall study: IGRA-negative adolescents, IGRA-positive adolescents with latent tuberculosis and adults with active tuberculosis formed this South African cohort.

The assay was immunoSEQ multiplex PCR, and TCRdb's table has in-frame clones only and misses some. The sample has about 20,000 clones; 80% to 90% are singletons. With 1 base removed from V and 2 bases from J, the gap between germline ends came to 10 bases. Germline assignment: CDR1 MNHEY and CDR2 SMNVEV (reference sequence). The CDR3 runs 15 residues. The chain joins TRBV27 to TRBJ2-3, with D tentatively TRBD1 (6 bases). This clonotype was obtained from a donor aged 5-35 years with latent tuberculosis or without tuberculosis infection. Sequenced material: PBMCs. The DNA of the CDR3 is TGTGCCAGCAGTTTATTGGACAGCTACACAGATACGCAGTATTTT. Protein sequence: CASSLLDSYTDTQYF.